One T cell receptor (beta chain) is described in this entry. CDR3 size: 12 residues. From germline, CDR1 is SGHAT and CDR2 FQNNGV. V was clipped by 2 bases and J by 6 bases, with 8 bases between them. The data stem from a study of blood T cell repertoires in COVID-19. On the study more broadly: Sites across the United States, Italy and Spain contributed samples from acute and convalescent COVID-19. Nucleic acid was either cDNA or gDNA, and it came from T cells, B-cell-depleted T cells, or PBMCs.

In the original analysis: Amplifying reference gene primers gave estimates of nucleated cell counts. Sequencing was performed with immunoSEQ multiplex PCR; in TCRdb, only in-frame clones are kept and a portion is missing. V and J calls and clone size are as listed in that table; D and trimming were resolved from the DNA. The table has 250,000 or so clones, around 84% seen once. The chain uses TRBV11-2 and TRBJ2-7, with a tentative D call TRBD1 (7 bases). Material: peripheral blood. This TCR was recovered from a man aged 60 to 75 with acute or convalescent COVID-19. The CDR3 spells CASSLQGGEQYF. In DNA form, the CDR3 reads TGTGCCAGCAGCTTACAGGGGGGCGAGCAGTACTTC. Variable domain in full (rest from reference TRBV11-2 and TRBJ2-7): EAGVAQSPRYKIIEKRQSVAFWCNPISGHATLYWYQQILGQGPKLLIQFQNNGVVDDSQLPKDRFSAERLKGVDSTLKIQPAKLEDSAVYLCASSLQGGEQYFGPGTRLTVT.